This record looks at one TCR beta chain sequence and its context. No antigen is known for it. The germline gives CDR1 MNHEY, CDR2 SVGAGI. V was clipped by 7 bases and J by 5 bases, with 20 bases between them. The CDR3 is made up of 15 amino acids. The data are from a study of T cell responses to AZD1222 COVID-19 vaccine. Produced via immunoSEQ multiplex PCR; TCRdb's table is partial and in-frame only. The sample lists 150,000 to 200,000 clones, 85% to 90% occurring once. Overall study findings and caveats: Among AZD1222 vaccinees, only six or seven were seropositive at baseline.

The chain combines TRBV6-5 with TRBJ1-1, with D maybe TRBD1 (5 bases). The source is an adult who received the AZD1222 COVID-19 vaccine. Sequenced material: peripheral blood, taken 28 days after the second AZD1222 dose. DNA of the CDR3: TGTGCCAGCATAAAAGGTTGGGGGTACGGGACTGAAGCTTTCTTT. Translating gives CASIKGWGYGTEAFF.